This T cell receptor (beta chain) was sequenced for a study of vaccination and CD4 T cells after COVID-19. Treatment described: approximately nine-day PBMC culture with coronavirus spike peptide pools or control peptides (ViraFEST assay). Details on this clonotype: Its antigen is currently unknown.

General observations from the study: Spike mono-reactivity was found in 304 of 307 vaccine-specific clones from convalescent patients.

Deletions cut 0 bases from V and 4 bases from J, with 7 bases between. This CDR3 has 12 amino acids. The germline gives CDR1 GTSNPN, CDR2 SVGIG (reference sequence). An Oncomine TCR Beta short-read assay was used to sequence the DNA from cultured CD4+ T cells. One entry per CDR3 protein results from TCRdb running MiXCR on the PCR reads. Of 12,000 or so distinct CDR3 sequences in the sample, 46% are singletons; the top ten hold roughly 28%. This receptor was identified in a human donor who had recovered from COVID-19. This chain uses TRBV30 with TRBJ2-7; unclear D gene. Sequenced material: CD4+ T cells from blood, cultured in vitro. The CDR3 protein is CAWSVSAYEQYF. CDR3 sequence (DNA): TGTGCCTGGAGTGTATCTGCATACGAGCAGTACTTC.